Listed below are T cell receptor beta chains from one sample, sequenced in a study of OX40 agonist ivuxolimab in advanced cancers. Measured with immunoSEQ multiplex PCR; TCRdb has only the in-frame clones, and not every one. The profile shows about 64,000 clones, approximately 82% of them singletons. Source: CD4+ or CD8+ T cells sorted from blood, taken in a trial of the OX40 agonist ivuxolimab. The receptor set was obtained from an adult with an advanced solid tumor such as melanoma, head and neck, liver or kidney cancer. Each CDR3 is given with its conserved first and last residue. The order of the fields is D gene, V gene, J gene, clone size, CDR3 protein, CDR3 DNA. D genes are given only for firm matches. Clone size is given for some rows only: seen once, a few or many times, or a class if the clone is expanded.

NA,TRBV7-9,TRBJ2-3,NA,CASVLGRGSTDTQYF,TGTGCCAGCGTCCTTGGCAGGGGCAGCACAGATACGCAGTATTTT
NA,TRBV11-2,TRBJ2-1,NA,CASSLAPQDEQFF,TGTGCCAGCAGCTTGGCGCCTCAGGATGAGCAGTTCTTC
TRBD2,TRBV7-2,TRBJ2-1,NA,CASRPASGFYNEQFF,TGTGCCAGCAGACCCGCTAGCGGTTTCTACAATGAGCAGTTCTTC
NA,TRBV5-1,TRBJ2-1,NA,CASSQNFNEQFF,TGCGCCAGCAGCCAAAACTTCAATGAGCAGTTCTTC
TRBD2,TRBV6-5,TRBJ2-7,NA,CASSYGAGLYEQYF,TGTGCCAGCAGTTACGGAGCGGGGCTTTACGAGCAGTACTTC
NA,TRBV5-1,TRBJ1-1,NA,CASSLAVTGQDTEAFF,TGCGCCAGCAGCTTGGCCGTTACAGGGCAGGATACTGAAGCTTTCTTT
TRBD1,TRBV11-3,TRBJ2-7,NA,CASRDSSRGHDYEQYF,TGTGCCAGCAGGGACTCTAGCAGGGGGCACGATTACGAGCAGTACTTC
NA,TRBV14,TRBJ2-7,NA,CASSPVGRGTYEQYF,TGTGCCAGCAGCCCGGTGGGCAGGGGTACGTACGAGCAGTACTTC
TRBD2,TRBV19,TRBJ2-7,NA,CASSIGRGVYEQYF,TGTGCCAGTAGTATAGGGCGGGGGGTGTACGAGCAGTACTTC
NA,TRBV6-5,TRBJ1-1,once,CASSNGENTEAFF,TGTGCCAGCAGTAATGGAGAAAACACTGAAGCTTTCTTT
NA,TRBV29-1,TRBJ2-1,NA,CSVVWGQGQFF,TGCAGCGTTGTATGGGGGCAGGGACAGTTCTTC
NA,TRBV7-2,TRBJ2-7,NA,CASSLGVGDSYEQYF,TGTGCCAGCAGCTTAGGAGTCGGCGATTCCTACGAGCAGTACTTC
NA,TRBV5-1,TRBJ2-1,NA,CASTRDVESNEQFF,TGCGCCAGCACCCGGGACGTGGAGAGCAATGAGCAGTTCTTC
TRBD1,TRBV7-3,TRBJ2-4,NA,CASSPHSGGLNIQYF,TGTGCCAGCAGCCCCCACTCAGGGGGCCTGAACATTCAGTACTTC
TRBD1,TRBV6-1,TRBJ1-5,NA,CASKTGNVNNQPQHF,TGTGCCAGCAAGACAGGGAACGTGAACAATCAGCCCCAGCATTTT
NA,TRBV19,TRBJ1-1,NA,CATEKNRQTREAFF,TGTGCCACCGAAAAAAATAGACAGACCCGAGAAGCTTTCTTT
NA,TRBV30,TRBJ1-1,NA,CAWNSLQADNTEAFF,TGTGCCTGGAATAGTCTTCAGGCAGATAACACTGAAGCTTTCTTT
TRBD1,TRBV4-3,TRBJ1-4,NA,CASSQDTGVTNEKLFF,TGCGCCAGCAGCCAAGATACAGGGGTTACTAATGAAAAACTGTTTTTT
NA,TRBV4-2,TRBJ2-1,NA,CASSQADYSYNEQFF,TGTGCCAGCAGCCAAGCGGACTACTCCTACAATGAGCAGTTCTTC
NA,TRBV27,TRBJ1-1,once,CASTSPGQNTLMNTEAFF,TGTGCCAGCACCTCCCCCGGACAGAATACCTTAATGAACACTGAAGCTTTCTTT
NA,TRBV19,TRBJ2-1,NA,CASTPVGSYYNEQFF,TGTGCCAGTACCCCGGTTGGCTCCTACTACAATGAGCAGTTCTTC
NA,TRBV14,TRBJ1-3,NA,CASSQDHWGPSNTIYF,TGTGCCAGCAGCCAAGATCATTGGGGTCCCAGTAACACCATATATTTT
NA,TRBV4-1,TRBJ1-3,NA,CASSQSDRLHGNTIYF,TGCGCCAGCAGCCAAAGTGACCGGCTCCATGGAAACACCATATATTTT
TRBD1,TRBV6-1,TRBJ1-2,NA,CASRPRGRSYGYTF,TGTGCCAGCAGGCCCAGGGGGCGTTCCTATGGCTACACCTTC
NA,TRBV9,TRBJ2-5,NA,CASSATLGGSETQYF,TGTGCCAGCAGCGCAACTCTCGGGGGTTCGGAGACCCAGTACTTC
NA,TRBV7-2,TRBJ1-5,few,CASSLEVGSGNQPQHF,TGTGCCAGCAGCTTAGAGGTAGGGAGTGGCAATCAGCCCCAGCATTTT
NA,TRBV30,TRBJ1-3,NA,CAWNPNFSGNTIYF,TGTGCCTGGAATCCAAACTTCTCTGGAAACACCATATATTTT
NA,TRBV21-1,TRBJ1-5,once,CASSKDWPGRDKIFSNQPQHF,TGTGCCAGCAGCAAAGATTGGCCCGGCAGAGACAAGATATTTAGCAATCAGCCCCAGCATTTT
NA,TRBV7-9,TRBJ2-7,once,CASSLGVGKIFYEQYF,TGTGCCAGCAGCTTAGGGGTAGGGAAAATCTTCTACGAGCAGTACTTC
TRBD1,TRBV10-3,TRBJ1-1,NA,CAISEGDRAFF,TGTGCCATCAGTGAGGGGGACAGGGCTTTCTTT
NA,TRBV27,TRBJ2-6,NA,CASTSRSGANVLTF,TGTGCCAGCACCTCCCGTTCTGGGGCCAACGTCCTGACTTTC
NA,TRBV18,TRBJ1-1,NA,CASSPPVGNTEAFF,TGTGCCAGCTCCCCCCCGGTGGGGAACACTGAAGCTTTCTTT
NA,TRBV4-1,TRBJ1-1,NA,CASSHSTTGNTEAFF,TGCGCCAGCAGCCACTCAACCACAGGGAACACTGAAGCTTTCTTT
TRBD1,TRBV15,TRBJ1-5,NA,CATSRTGNQPQHF,TGTGCCACCAGCCGGACAGGGAATCAGCCCCAGCATTTT
NA,TRBV7-2,TRBJ1-5,few,CASSLDRGTQPQHF,TGTGCCAGCAGCTTAGATCGGGGTACGCAGCCCCAGCATTTT
TRBD1,TRBV5-6,TRBJ1-2,few,CASSFRDRVNYGYTF,TGTGCCAGCAGCTTCCGGGACAGGGTGAACTATGGCTACACCTTC
NA,TRBV19,TRBJ1-1,NA,CASSINWGTEAFF,TGTGCCAGTAGTATTAATTGGGGCACTGAAGCTTTCTTT
TRBD1,TRBV28,TRBJ2-7,few,CASSKRTGLQYF,TGTGCCAGCAGCAAAAGGACAGGTCTGCAGTACTTC
NA,TRBV7-2,TRBJ1-4,NA,CASSFGRGNEKLFF,TGTGCCAGCAGCTTTGGGCGAGGTAATGAAAAACTGTTTTTT
TRBD2,TRBV9,TRBJ2-1,once,CASSKDDGLAGGFSYNEQFF,TGTGCCAGCAGCAAAGACGACGGACTAGCGGGGGGGTTCTCCTACAATGAGCAGTTCTTC
TRBD1,TRBV5-1,TRBJ2-7,NA,CASSLRDRTYEQYF,TGCGCCAGCAGCCTCCGGGACAGAACCTACGAGCAGTACTTC
TRBD1,TRBV5-1,TRBJ1-2,NA,CASGVTGEGVGYTF,TGCGCCAGCGGCGTAACAGGGGAAGGGGTTGGCTACACCTTC
NA,TRBV5-1,TRBJ1-2,NA,CASSLGGEVRYGYTF,TGCGCCAGCAGCTTGGGTGGGGAGGTCCGCTATGGCTACACCTTC
NA,TRBV7-3,TRBJ2-7,NA,CASSQDGRGGKYF,TGTGCCAGCAGCCAAGACGGTAGGGGCGGGAAGTACTTC
NA,TRBV4-3,TRBJ2-2,NA,CASSLRGTTGELFF,TGCGCCAGCAGCCTCCGAGGGACTACCGGGGAGCTGTTTTTT
NA,TRBV6-6,TRBJ1-1,NA,CASSYSGLGSTEAFF,TGTGCCAGCAGTTACTCGGGGCTAGGGAGCACTGAAGCTTTCTTT
NA,TRBV19,TRBJ2-1,NA,CASSNHGNEQFF,TGTGCCAGTAGCAACCATGGAAATGAGCAGTTCTTC
NA,TRBV18,TRBJ1-4,NA,CASSPGTATNEKLFF,TGTGCCAGCTCACCTGGCACCGCAACTAATGAAAAACTGTTTTTT
NA,TRBV21-1,TRBJ1-2,few,CASGDPGRNGYTF,TGTGCCAGCGGCGACCCGGGCCGGAATGGCTACACCTTC
NA,TRBV14,TRBJ2-7,NA,CASSLGTWYEQYF,TGTGCCAGCAGCCTCGGGACCTGGTACGAGCAGTACTTC
NA,TRBV6-5,TRBJ1-3,NA,CASSYGGAANTIYF,TGTGCCAGCAGTTATGGTGGGGCAGCAAACACCATATATTTT
NA,TRBV5-4,TRBJ2-1,NA,CASSRTDGINNEQFF,TGTGCCAGCAGTCGGACAGATGGGATAAACAATGAGCAGTTCTTC
TRBD1,TRBV6-1,TRBJ2-7,NA,CASSVGGQGYEQYF,TGTGCCAGCAGTGTGGGGGGACAGGGCTACGAGCAGTACTTC
NA,TRBV20-1,TRBJ1-1,NA,CSATLSTEAFF,TGCAGTGCTACCCTGAGCACTGAAGCTTTCTTT
TRBD1,TRBV11-1,TRBJ1-2,NA,CASSSRTGGGYTF,TGTGCCAGCAGCTCACGGACAGGGGGAGGCTACACCTTC